The clone carrying this TCR beta chain was seen a few times. This likely comes from a read error, as the CDR3 has no conserved phenylalanine or tryptophan at its end. DNA and RNA were both co-extracted from 20-30 mg of bulk tissue that had not been sorted. Total RNA amounting to approximately 460 ng was the source from which TCR beta cDNA was made with a constant-region primer. Libraries of TCR beta came from three nested multiplex PCR rounds with slightly modified ARM-PCR. Researchers ran the first two PCR rounds for ten to eleven cycles each with TRBV1-TRBV30 forward primers and a C-beta reverse primer. TCRdb ran MiXCR on the multiplex PCR reads and lists one entry per CDR3 protein. In the table there are around 80,000 distinct CDR3 sequences, approximately 72% of which are singletons. This specimen belongs to a study of tumor-infiltrating lymphocytes in primary liver carcinoma. Study in general: Among the tumors, stages were T1-T3 N0M0 and sizes about 4 to 10 cm.

The V and J ends lost 5 bases and 5 bases respectively, with 13 bases between them. The CDR3 extends over 13 amino acids. Germline V gene lookup returns CDR1 SNHLY and CDR2 FYNNEI. The chain couples TRBV2 to TRBJ2-7; D possibly corresponds to TRBD1 (5 bases). The clonotype was recovered from a man aged 40-49 years with primary liver carcinoma and hepatitis B virus infection. Material: liver tumor tissue from sampling region 1. The subset: tumor region T1, superior pole. In DNA form, the CDR3 reads TGTGCCAGCAGTATTCTTTACAGGAACGAGCAGTACCTC. Amino acid sequence: CASSILYRNEQYL.